The text below deals with one T cell receptor beta chain. This specimen belongs to a study of control samples from healthy donors and cancer patients. TCRdb's table, derived via immunoSEQ multiplex PCR, lists solely in-frame clones and lacks some. There are approximately 150,000 clones in the sample; roughly 89% occur only once, and around 6.9% lies in the top ten. The J segment lost 10 bases and the V segment lost 5 bases, leaving 14 bases of the junction unmatched. The CDR3 has 16 amino acids. Germline V gene sequence: CDR1 SEHNR, CDR2 FQNEAQ (reference sequence). V and J are TRBV7-9 and TRBJ2-1; 10 bases match TRBD2. What was sequenced was PBMCs. This clonotype was obtained from a man aged 45 to 65 with head and neck cancer. The DNA for the CDR3 is TGTGCCAGCAGCCCAGGGGCGGGACTAGCGACTCAGGAGCAGTTCTTC. It specifies CASSPGAGLATQEQFF.